These 18 T cell receptor beta chains were all obtained from the same sample, sequenced in a study of blood T cell repertoires in COVID-19. Sequencing used immunoSEQ multiplex PCR; TCRdb keeps in-frame clones, though not all of them. Of 150,000 to 200,000 clones listed, approximately 86% are singletons. Input material: peripheral blood. The source is a woman of 80 years or more with acute or convalescent COVID-19.

The chain is built from TRBV9 and TRBJ1-1; 9 bases align to TRBD1. This CDR3 has 14 amino acids. V trimming: 3 bases; J trimming: 5 bases; junction bases outside the gene matches: 5. CDR1 and CDR2 (germline): SGDLS, YYNGEE. The CDR3 region has the DNA TGTGCCAGCAGCGAGGGACAGGGAGTAACTGAAGCTTTCTTT. Protein product: CASSEGQGVTEAFF.

The chain employs TRBV15 and TRBJ2-3; 7 bases map to TRBD2. This CDR3 has 17 amino acids. Germline V gene sequence: CDR1 LNHNV, CDR2 YYDKDF (reference sequence). The V and J ends lost 2 bases and 5 bases, in that order; junction bases with no gene match: 13. CDR3 nucleotides: TGTGCCACCAGCAGACATATCCCCGGGGTAGCGGGAGATACGCAGTATTTT. Protein: CATSRHIPGVAGDTQYF. The whole variable domain, remainder taken from reference TRBV15 and TRBJ2-3, is DAMVIQNPRYQVTQFGKPVTLSCSQTLNHNVMYWYQQKSSQAPKLLFHYYDKDFNNEADTPDNFQSRRPNTSFCFLDIRSPGLGDTAMYLCATSRHIPGVAGDTQYFGPGTRLTVL.

This rearrangement joins TRBV2 to TRBJ2-1, with 9 bases matching TRBD2. V shed 6 bases and J 8 bases; nucleotides not matched to a gene: 17. The CDR3 contains 17 residues. CDR1 SNHLY and CDR2 FYNNEI come from the germline V gene. CDR3 sequence (DNA): TGTGCCAGCAGAGGGGGGCAGGTAGCGGGAGTGTCAGATGAGCAGTTCTTC. Translating it yields CASRGGQVAGVSDEQFF.

The rearrangement uses TRBV19 and TRBJ1-2; 8 bases are a match to TRBD1. CDR1 LNHDA and CDR2 SQIVND come from the germline V gene (reference sequence). The CDR3 length is 12 residues. Losses at the gene ends were 6 bases for V and 4 bases for J; bases not matched to a gene: 1. CDR3 amino acids: CASRDRGYGYTF. The CDR3, as DNA: TGTGCCAGTAGAGACAGGGGCTATGGCTACACCTTC.

The chain has TRBV2 and TRBJ2-7; a possible D gene is TRBD2 (5 bases). The CDR3 is 13 amino acids. Germline values: CDR1 SNHLY, CDR2 FYNNEI. V was clipped by 10 bases and J by 3 bases, with 16 bases between them. The chain's CDR3 is CATYDGVDYEQYF. In nucleotides, the CDR3 is TGTGCCACATATGACGGGGTAGACTACGAGCAGTACTTC.

The rearrangement joins TRBV5-1 to TRBJ1-1; tentatively, D is TRBD1 (6 bases). Trimming shortened V by 0 bases and J by 9 bases, and 15 bases separated the two germline ends. CDR1 is SGHRS and CDR2 is YFSETQ in the germline V gene. CDR3 length equals 14 residues. The CDR3 loop reads CASSLAEGGRKAFF. The CDR3, as DNA: TGCGCCAGCAGCTTGGCCGAAGGGGGACGTAAAGCTTTCTTT.

The V gene is TRBV5-4, the J gene TRBJ2-6, with 8 bases fitting TRBD1. The CDR3 sequence is 15 residues long. The germline V gene has CDR1 SGHNT and CDR2 YYREEE (reference sequence). Trimming removed 3 bases from V and 4 bases from J; junction bases left unmatched: 3. The CDR3: CASSWTGSGANVLTF. The CDR3 nucleotides read TGTGCCAGCAGCTGGACAGGGTCGGGGGCCAACGTCCTGACTTTC.

A remark on this clone: Germline and junction disagree at one end, which may indicate a read error. This chain joins TRBV29-1 and TRBJ2-5; D is undetermined. This CDR3 comprises 12 residues. Germline V CDR1 and CDR2: SQVTM, ANQGSEA. In DNA, the CDR3 is TGCAGCGTTGGATCTTACCAGGAGACCCAGTACTTC. It is translated as CSVGSYQETQYF.

The chain recombines TRBV2 with TRBJ2-3, with 9 bases identical to TRBD2. V was pared by 4 bases and J by 6 bases, with 11 bases of the junction left unmatched. The CDR3 runs to 16 residues. Looked up from germline, CDR1 is SNHLY and CDR2 is FYNNEI. The CDR3 DNA sequence: TGTGCCAGCAGTGCCGTCGGCGGGGGGGCAGGGGATACGCAGTATTTT. As protein: CASSAVGGGAGDTQYF. The full variable domain, in which reference TRBV2 and TRBJ2-3 provide the parts outside the CDR3, is EPEVTQTPSHQVTQMGQEVILRCVPISNHLYFYWYRQILGQKVEFLVSFYNNEISEKSEIFDDQFSVERPDGSNFTLKIRSTKLEDSAMYFCASSAVGGGAGDTQYFGPGTRLTVL.

This rearrangement joins TRBV18 to TRBJ1-6; D perhaps matches TRBD1 (5 bases). The CDR3 spans 17 residues. The germline V gene encodes CDR1 KGHSH and CDR2 LQKENI. Trimming cost V 2 bases and J 5 bases, with 16 bases left between them. DNA for the CDR3: TGTGCCAGCTCACCAATCGGGTCAGGGTCGAATAATTCACCCCTCCACTTT. Residues: CASSPIGSGSNNSPLHF. Combining the CDR3 with reference TRBV18 and TRBJ1-6 gives the whole variable domain NAGVMQNPRHLVRRRGQEARLRCSPMKGHSHVYWYRQLPEEGLKFMVYLQKENIIDESGMPKERFSAEFPKEGPSILRIQQVVRGDSAAYFCASSPIGSGSNNSPLHFGNGTRLTVT.

The sample holds a few counts of this clone. The chain has TRBV18 and TRBJ1-5; D is unclear. The CDR3 has 13 amino acids. Deletions cut 3 bases from V and 0 bases from J, with 3 bases between. Germline V gene lookup returns CDR1 KGHSH and CDR2 LQKENI. DNA for the CDR3: TGTGCCAGCTCACCCTATAGCAATCAGCCCCAGCATTTT. Protein sequence: CASSPYSNQPQHF.

The rearrangement uses TRBV12-3 or TRBV12-4 and TRBJ1-2; weak D call: TRBD1 (6 bases). The V gene lost 6 bases and the J gene lost 8 bases, with 16 bases spanning the gap. This CDR3 contains 13 residues. The chain's CDR3 is CASSNNRVRGYTF. DNA for the CDR3: TGTGCCAGCAGCAATAACAGGGTCCGAGGCTACACCTTC.

Concerning this clone itself: Other DNA sequences from this sample encode an identical CDR3 as well. V gene TRBV11-2 combines with J gene TRBJ2-7, with unresolved D. The ends were cut back, 2 bases at V and 2 bases at J, with 7 bases in the middle. Looked up from germline, CDR1 is SGHAT and CDR2 is FQNNGV. The CDR3 covers 13 residues. CDR3 loop: CASSLNSPYEQYF. The CDR3 nucleotides read TGTGCCAGCAGCTTAAACAGTCCCTACGAGCAGTACTTC. Using reference TRBV11-2 and TRBJ2-7 for the parts outside the CDR3, the full variable domain is EAGVAQSPRYKIIEKRQSVAFWCNPISGHATLYWYQQILGQGPKLLIQFQNNGVVDDSQLPKDRFSAERLKGVDSTLKIQPAKLEDSAVYLCASSLNSPYEQYFGPGTRLTVT.

The V and J genes are TRBV7-9 and TRBJ2-7, with 7 bases identical to TRBD1. The CDR3 totals 14 residues. With V trimmed by 1 base and J by 5 bases, 5 bases remained unmatched. CDR1 SEHNR and CDR2 FQNEAQ come from the germline V gene (reference sequence). The CDR3 sequence: CASSLGGGHHEQYF. The CDR3, as DNA: TGTGCCAGCAGCTTAGGAGGGGGCCATCACGAGCAGTACTTC.

V is TRBV3-1 (or the pseudogene TRBV3-2) and J is TRBJ1-1; D is perhaps TRBD1 (6 bases). The V and J ends lost 6 bases and 5 bases respectively, with 34 bases between them. Germline CDR1 is LGHDT and CDR2 is YNNKEL (reference sequence). This CDR3 spans 20 amino acids. DNA for the CDR3: TGTGCCAGCAGACTCAAAAGAGGGGGAGAATCAACTGGAGGTCTAACTGAAGCTTTCTTT. Translated, it gives CASRLKRGGESTGGLTEAFF.

The chain recombines TRBV30 with TRBJ2-2; 7 bases agree with TRBD1. Germline loops: CDR1 GTSNPN, CDR2 SVGIG (reference sequence). The CDR3 contains 14 residues. With 4 bases clipped from V and 8 bases from J, the junction kept 10 bases outside the gene matches. The CDR3 protein is CAWTGQVESGELFF. The CDR3 DNA follows: TGTGCCTGGACCGGACAGGTCGAATCAGGGGAGCTGTTTTTT.

The chain is built from TRBV6-5 and TRBJ1-2; TRBD1 aligns across 7 bases. The V segment lost 5 bases and the J segment 5 bases; nucleotides outside the gene matches: 11. The CDR3 covers 15 residues. Per germline, CDR1 MNHEY and CDR2 SVGAGI. DNA of the CDR3: TGTGCCAGCAGTCCTTCCGGACAGGCAGGGTATGGCTACACCTTC. Protein product: CASSPSGQAGYGYTF.

The chain has TRBV12-5 and TRBJ2-2; tentatively, D is TRBD2 (5 bases). CDR3 size: 14 residues. V lost 5 bases and J 2 bases, leaving 9 bases between the germline ends. The germline V gene encodes CDR1 LGHNT and CDR2 FRNRAP. The DNA for the CDR3 is TGTGCTAGTGGTCGGGGTCCAAACACCGGGGAGCTGTTTTTT. Its translation: CASGRGPNTGELFF.